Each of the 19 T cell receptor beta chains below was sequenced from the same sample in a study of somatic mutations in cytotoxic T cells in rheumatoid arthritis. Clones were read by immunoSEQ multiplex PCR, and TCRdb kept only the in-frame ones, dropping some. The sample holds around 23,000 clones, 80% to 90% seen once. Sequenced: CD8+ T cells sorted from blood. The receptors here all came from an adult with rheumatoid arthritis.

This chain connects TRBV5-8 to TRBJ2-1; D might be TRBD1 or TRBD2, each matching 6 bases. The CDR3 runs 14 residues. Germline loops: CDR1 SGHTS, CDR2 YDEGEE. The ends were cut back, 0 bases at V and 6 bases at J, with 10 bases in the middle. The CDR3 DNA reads TGTGCCAGCAGCTTGGTAGGGGGGAGCAATGAGCAGTTCTTC. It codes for CASSLVGGSNEQFF.

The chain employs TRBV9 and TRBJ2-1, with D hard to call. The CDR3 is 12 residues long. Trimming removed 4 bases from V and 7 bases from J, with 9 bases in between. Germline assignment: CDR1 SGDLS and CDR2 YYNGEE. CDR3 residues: CASSPPSNEQFF. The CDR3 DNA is TGTGCCAGCAGCCCTCCCTCGAATGAGCAGTTCTTC.

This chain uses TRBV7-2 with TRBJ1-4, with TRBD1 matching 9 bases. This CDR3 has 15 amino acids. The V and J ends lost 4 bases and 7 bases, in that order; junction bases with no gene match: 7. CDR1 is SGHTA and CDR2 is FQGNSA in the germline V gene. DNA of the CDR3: TGTGCCAGCAGCTCGACAGGGGGTTTGGGTGAAAAACTGTTTTTT. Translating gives CASSSTGGLGEKLFF.

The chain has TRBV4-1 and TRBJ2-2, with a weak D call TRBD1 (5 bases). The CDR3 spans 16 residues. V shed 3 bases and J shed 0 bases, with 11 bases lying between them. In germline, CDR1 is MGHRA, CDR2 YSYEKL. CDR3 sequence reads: CASSHGTGPNTGELFF. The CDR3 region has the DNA TGCGCCAGCAGCCACGGCACAGGCCCGAACACCGGGGAGCTGTTTTTT.

CDR3 coding DNA: TGTGCCAGCAGCTCGCTTAGTAGCGGGGCCACAGATACGCAGTATTTT. It codes for CASSSLSSGATDTQYF. V gene TRBV5-4 combines with J gene TRBJ2-3; 8 bases agree with TRBD2. Germline trimming cut 3 bases from V and 2 bases from J; bases unmatched to any gene: 8. The length of the CDR3 is 16 residues. CDR1 is SGHNT, CDR2 YYREEE, per germline (reference sequence).

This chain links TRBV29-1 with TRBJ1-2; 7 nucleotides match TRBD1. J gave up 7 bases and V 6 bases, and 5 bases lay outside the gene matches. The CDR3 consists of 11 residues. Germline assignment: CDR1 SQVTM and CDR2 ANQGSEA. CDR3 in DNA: TGCAGCGTCGTGACAGGGCTTGGCTACACCTTC. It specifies CSVVTGLGYTF. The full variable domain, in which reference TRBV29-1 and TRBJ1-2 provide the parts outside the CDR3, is SAVISQKPSRDICQRGTSLTIQCQVDSQVTMMFWYRQQPGQSLTLIATANQGSEATYESGFVIDKFPISRPNLTFSTLTVSNMSPEDSSIYLCSVVTGLGYTFGSGTRLTVV.

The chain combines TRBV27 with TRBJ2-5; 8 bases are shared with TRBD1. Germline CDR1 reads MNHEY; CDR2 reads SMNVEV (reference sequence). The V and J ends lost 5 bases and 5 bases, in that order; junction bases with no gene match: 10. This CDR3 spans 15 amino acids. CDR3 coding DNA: TGTGCCAGCAGTCAGTCGACAGGGGCCGGGGAGACCCAGTACTTC. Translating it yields CASSQSTGAGETQYF.

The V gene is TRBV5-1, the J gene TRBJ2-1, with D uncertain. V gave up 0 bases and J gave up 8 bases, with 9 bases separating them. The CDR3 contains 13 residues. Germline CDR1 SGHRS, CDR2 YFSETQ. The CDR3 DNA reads TGCGCCAGCAGCTTGGCCGGATTCCATGAGCAGTTCTTC. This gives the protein CASSLAGFHEQFF. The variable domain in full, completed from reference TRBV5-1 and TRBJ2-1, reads KAGVTQTPRYLIKTRGQQVTLSCSPISGHRSVSWYQQTPGQGLQFLFEYFSETQRNKGNFPGRFSGRQFSNSRSEMNVSTLELGDSALYLCASSLAGFHEQFFGPGTRLTVL.

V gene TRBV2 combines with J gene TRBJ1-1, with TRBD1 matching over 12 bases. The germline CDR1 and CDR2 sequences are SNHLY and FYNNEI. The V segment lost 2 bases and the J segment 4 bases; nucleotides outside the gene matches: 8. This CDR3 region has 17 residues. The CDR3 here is CASSETGQGAGSTEAFF. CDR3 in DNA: TGTGCCAGCAGTGAAACGGGACAGGGGGCCGGATCCACTGAAGCTTTCTTT.

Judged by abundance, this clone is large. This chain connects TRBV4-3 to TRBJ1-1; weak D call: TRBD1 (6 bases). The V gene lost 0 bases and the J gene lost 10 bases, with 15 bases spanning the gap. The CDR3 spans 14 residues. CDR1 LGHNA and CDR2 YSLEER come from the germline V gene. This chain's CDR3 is CASSQDGTFRGAFF. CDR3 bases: TGCGCCAGCAGCCAAGATGGCACGTTCAGGGGAGCTTTCTTT.

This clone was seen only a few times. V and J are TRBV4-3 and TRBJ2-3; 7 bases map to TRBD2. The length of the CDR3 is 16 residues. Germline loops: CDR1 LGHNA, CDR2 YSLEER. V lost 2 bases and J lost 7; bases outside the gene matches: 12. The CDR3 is CASSQRSGQGGNTQYF. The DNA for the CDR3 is TGCGCCAGCAGCCAACGATCCGGGCAGGGAGGGAATACGCAGTATTTT.

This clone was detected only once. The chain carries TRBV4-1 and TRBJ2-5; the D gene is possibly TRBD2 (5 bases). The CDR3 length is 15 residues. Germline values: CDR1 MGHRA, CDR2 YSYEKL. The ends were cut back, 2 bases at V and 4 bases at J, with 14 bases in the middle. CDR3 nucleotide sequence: TGCGCCAGCAGCCAAAGCGGACGCCGTGGAGAGACCCAGTACTTC. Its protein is CASSQSGRRGETQYF.

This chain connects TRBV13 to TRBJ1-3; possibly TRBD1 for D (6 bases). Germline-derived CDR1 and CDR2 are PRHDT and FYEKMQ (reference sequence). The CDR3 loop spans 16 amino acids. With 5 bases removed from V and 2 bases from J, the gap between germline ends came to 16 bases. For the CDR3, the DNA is TGTGCCAGCAGCCTTCGGGTGGGGGCAACTGGAAACACCATATATTTT. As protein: CASSLRVGATGNTIYF.

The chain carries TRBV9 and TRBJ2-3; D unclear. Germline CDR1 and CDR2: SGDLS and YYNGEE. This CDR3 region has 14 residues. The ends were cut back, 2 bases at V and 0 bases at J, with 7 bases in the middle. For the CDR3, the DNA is TGTGCCAGCAGCGTCGAGTATAGCACAGATACGCAGTATTTT. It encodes CASSVEYSTDTQYF. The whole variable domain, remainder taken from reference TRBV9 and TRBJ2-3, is DSGVTQTPKHLITATGQRVTLRCSPRSGDLSVYWYQQSLDQGLQFLIQYYNGEERAKGNILERFSAQQFPDLHSELNLSSLELGDSALYFCASSVEYSTDTQYFGPGTRLTVL.

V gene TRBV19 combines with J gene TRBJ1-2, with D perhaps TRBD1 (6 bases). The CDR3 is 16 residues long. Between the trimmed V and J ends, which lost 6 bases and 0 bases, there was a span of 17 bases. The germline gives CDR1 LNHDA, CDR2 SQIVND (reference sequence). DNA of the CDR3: TGTGCCAGTAGCCCTTACCCCCAGGGGACTAACTATGGCTACACCTTC. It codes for CASSPYPQGTNYGYTF.

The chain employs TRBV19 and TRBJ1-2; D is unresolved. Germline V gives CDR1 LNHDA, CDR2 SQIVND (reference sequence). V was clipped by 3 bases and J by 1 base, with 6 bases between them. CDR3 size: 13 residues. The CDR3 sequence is CASSIGINYGYTF. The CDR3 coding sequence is TGTGCCAGTAGTATTGGGATTAACTATGGCTACACCTTC.

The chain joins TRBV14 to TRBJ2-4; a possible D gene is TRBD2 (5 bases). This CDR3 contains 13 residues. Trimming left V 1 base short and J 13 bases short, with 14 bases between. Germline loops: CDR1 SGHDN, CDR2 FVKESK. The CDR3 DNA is TGTGCCAGCAGCCAAGTGGCCGGGGTGGCGCAGTACTTC. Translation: CASSQVAGVAQYF.

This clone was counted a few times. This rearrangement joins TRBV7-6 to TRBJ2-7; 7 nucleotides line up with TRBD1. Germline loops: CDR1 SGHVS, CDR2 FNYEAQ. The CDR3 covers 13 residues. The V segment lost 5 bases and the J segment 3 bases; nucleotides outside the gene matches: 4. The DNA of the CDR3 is TGTGCCAGCAGCCCCGGGGACAGCTACGAGCAGTACTTC. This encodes CASSPGDSYEQYF.

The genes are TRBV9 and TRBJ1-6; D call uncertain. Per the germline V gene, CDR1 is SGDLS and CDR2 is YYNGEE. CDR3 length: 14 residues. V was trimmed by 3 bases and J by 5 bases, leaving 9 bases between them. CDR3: CASSGASNNSPLHF. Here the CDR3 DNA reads TGTGCCAGCAGCGGGGCTTCGAATAATTCACCCCTCCACTTT.